The 4 T cell receptor beta chains given below trace back to one sample, sequenced in a study of T cells after yellow fever vaccination. Using its own MiXCR run on the 5' RACE reads, TCRdb lists one record per CDR3 protein. The sample consists of around 350,000 distinct CDR3 sequences, roughly 10% of them appearing once. The sample consisted of PBMCs, taken on the day of the first yellow fever vaccination. The receptors were sampled from a man younger than 35 who received the YFV17D yellow fever vaccine.

The sample holds a few counts of this clonotype. This chain joins TRBV12-3 or TRBV12-4 and TRBJ1-2; maybe TRBD1 (6 bases). Trimming removed 5 bases from V and 1 base from J, with 14 bases in between. CDR3 size: 15 residues. CDR3 DNA: TGTGCCAGCAGTCCCCCAGGGACATTTAACTATGGCTACACCTTC. This codes for CASSPPGTFNYGYTF.

This clonotype was recorded a few times. This rearrangement joins TRBV12-3 or TRBV12-4 to TRBJ2-3; TRBD1 matches 8 bases. The V and J ends lost 6 bases and 3 bases, in that order; junction bases with no gene match: 11. This CDR3 contains 16 residues. CDR3 residues: CASSSWTGSGTDTQYF. In DNA form, the CDR3 reads TGTGCCAGCAGCTCATGGACAGGGTCGGGGACAGATACGCAGTATTTT.

The rearrangement joins TRBV4-3 to TRBJ2-3, with TRBD2 matching over 7 bases. This CDR3 comprises 15 residues. Germline V gene lookup returns CDR1 LGHNA and CDR2 YSLEER. V was clipped by 0 bases and J by 4 bases; unmatched bases: 4. CDR3: CASSQEGTTADTQYF. The CDR3 nucleotides are TGCGCCAGCAGCCAAGAGGGGACTACTGCAGATACGCAGTATTTT.

This clonotype has just a few counts. The chain has TRBV14 and TRBJ2-2; D not resolved. The CDR3 consists of 13 residues. The germline V and J ends were trimmed by 2 bases and 5 bases, with 6 bases remaining between them. Germline loops: CDR1 SGHDN, CDR2 FVKESK. The CDR3 is CASSQSITGELFF. The DNA for the CDR3 is TGTGCCAGCAGCCAATCTATTACCGGGGAGCTGTTTTTT.